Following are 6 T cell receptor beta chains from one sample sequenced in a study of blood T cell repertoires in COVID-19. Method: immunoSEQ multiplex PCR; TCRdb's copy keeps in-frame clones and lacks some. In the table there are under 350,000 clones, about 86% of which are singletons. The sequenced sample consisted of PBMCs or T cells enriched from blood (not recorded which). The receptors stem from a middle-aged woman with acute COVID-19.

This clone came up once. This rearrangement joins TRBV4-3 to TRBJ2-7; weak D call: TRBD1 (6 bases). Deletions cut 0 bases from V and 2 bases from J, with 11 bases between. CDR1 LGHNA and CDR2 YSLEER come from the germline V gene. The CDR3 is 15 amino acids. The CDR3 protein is CASSQERTAAYEQYF. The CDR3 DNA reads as TGCGCCAGCAGCCAAGAGAGGACAGCAGCCTACGAGCAGTACTTC.

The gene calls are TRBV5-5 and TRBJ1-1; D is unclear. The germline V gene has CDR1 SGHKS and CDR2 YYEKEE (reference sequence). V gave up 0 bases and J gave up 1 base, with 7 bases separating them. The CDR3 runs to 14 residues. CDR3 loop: CASSLDSPNTEAFF. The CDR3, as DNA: TGTGCCAGCAGCTTGGACAGCCCGAACACTGAAGCTTTCTTT. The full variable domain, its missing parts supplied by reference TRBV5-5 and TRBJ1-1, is DAGVTQSPTHLIKTRGQQVTLRCSPISGHKSVSWYQQVLGQGPQFIFQYYEKEERGRGNFPDRFSARQFPNYSSELNVNALLLGDSALYLCASSLDSPNTEAFFGQGTRLTVV.

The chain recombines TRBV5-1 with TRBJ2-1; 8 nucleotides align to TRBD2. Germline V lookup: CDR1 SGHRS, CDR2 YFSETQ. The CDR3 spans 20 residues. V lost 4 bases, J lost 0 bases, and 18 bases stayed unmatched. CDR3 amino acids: CASSPTKGSGTASSYNEQFF. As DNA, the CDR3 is TGCGCCAGCAGCCCTACAAAGGGTAGCGGGACCGCCAGCTCCTACAATGAGCAGTTCTTC. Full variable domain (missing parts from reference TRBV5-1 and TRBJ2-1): KAGVTQTPRYLIKTRGQQVTLSCSPISGHRSVSWYQQTPGQGLQFLFEYFSETQRNKGNFPGRFSGRQFSNSRSEMNVSTLELGDSALYLCASSPTKGSGTASSYNEQFFGPGTRLTVL.

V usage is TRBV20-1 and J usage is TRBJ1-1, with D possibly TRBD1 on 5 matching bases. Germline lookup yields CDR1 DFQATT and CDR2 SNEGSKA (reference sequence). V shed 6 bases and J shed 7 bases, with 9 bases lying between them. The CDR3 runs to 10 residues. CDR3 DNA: TGCAGTGCCGGCGGGGGTGAAGCTTTCTTT. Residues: CSAGGGEAFF.

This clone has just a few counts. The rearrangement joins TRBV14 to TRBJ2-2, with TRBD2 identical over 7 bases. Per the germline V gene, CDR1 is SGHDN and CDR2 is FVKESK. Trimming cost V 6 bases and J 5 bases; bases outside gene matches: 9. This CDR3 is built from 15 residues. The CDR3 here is CASRPLGGRTGELFF. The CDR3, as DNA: TGTGCCAGCAGGCCACTGGGCGGGAGAACCGGGGAGCTGTTTTTT.

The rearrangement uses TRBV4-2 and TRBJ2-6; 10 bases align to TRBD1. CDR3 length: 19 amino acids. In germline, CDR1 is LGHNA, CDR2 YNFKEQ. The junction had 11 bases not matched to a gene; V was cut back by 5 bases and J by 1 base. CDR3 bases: TGTGCCAGCAGCTCTCATACGGGACAGGGGATGTCTGGGGCCAACGTCCTGACTTTC. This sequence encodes CASSSHTGQGMSGANVLTF.